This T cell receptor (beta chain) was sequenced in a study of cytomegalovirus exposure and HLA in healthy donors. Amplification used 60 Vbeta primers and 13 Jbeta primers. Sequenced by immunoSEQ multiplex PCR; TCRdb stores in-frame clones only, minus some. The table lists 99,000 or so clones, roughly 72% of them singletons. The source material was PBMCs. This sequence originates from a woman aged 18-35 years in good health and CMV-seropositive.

The CDR3 DNA is TGTGCCAGCAGGCCTAGCGCTCCCCAAGAGACCCAGTACTTC. The encoded protein is CASRPSAPQETQYF. This chain joins TRBV2 and TRBJ2-5, with D tentatively TRBD2 (6 bases). The CDR3 spans 14 residues. The V end lost 6 bases, the J end lost 1 base, and 12 bases lay between the germline ends. The germline gives CDR1 SNHLY, CDR2 FYNNEI.